The rows below give T cell receptor beta chains drawn from one sample of a study of cytomegalovirus exposure and HLA in healthy donors. TCRdb's copy holds only in-frame clones and misses some; the assay was immunoSEQ multiplex PCR. This sample has 95,000 to 150,000 clones, with 65% to 85% found just once. The sequencing sample was made of PBMCs. These receptors were taken from a young man in good health and CMV-seropositive. The CDR3 runs from the conserved cysteine through the conserved F or W. D genes are given only for firm matches. Some rows mark clone size as missing; the rest say once, few, many or name a class of expanded clone.

CDR3 protein: CASSEGPRSGLFF
CDR3 DNA: TGTGCCAGCAGTGAAGGACCCCGGTCAGGGCTGTTTTTT
D gene: NA
clone size: few
CDR3 length: 13
J gene: TRBJ1-4
V gene: TRBV6-1

CDR3 protein: CASSRDTEAFF
CDR3 DNA: TGTGCCAGCAGTCGGGACACTGAAGCTTTCTTT
D gene: NA
clone size: NA
CDR3 length: 11
J gene: TRBJ1-1
V gene: TRBV2

CDR3 protein: CAISDRSSYNSPLHF
CDR3 DNA: TGTGCCATCAGTGACAGAAGCTCCTATAATTCACCCCTCCACTTT
D gene: NA
clone size: NA
CDR3 length: 15
J gene: TRBJ1-6
V gene: TRBV10-3

CDR3 protein: CAWSSRGQGYQPQHF
CDR3 DNA: TGTGCCTGGAGTTCGAGGGGACAGGGTTATCAGCCCCAGCATTTT
D gene: TRBD1
clone size: NA
CDR3 length: 15
J gene: TRBJ1-5
V gene: TRBV30

CDR3 protein: CASSINRGANTEAFF
CDR3 DNA: TGTGCCAGTAGTATTAACAGGGGCGCGAACACTGAAGCTTTCTTT
D gene: TRBD1
clone size: NA
CDR3 length: 15
J gene: TRBJ1-1
V gene: TRBV19

CDR3 protein: CAWRGLNTEAFF
CDR3 DNA: TGTGCCTGGAGGGGGCTGAACACTGAAGCTTTCTTT
D gene: NA
clone size: NA
CDR3 length: 12
J gene: TRBJ1-1
V gene: TRBV30

CDR3 protein: CASSQDQGRNTQYF
CDR3 DNA: TGCGCCAGCAGCCAAGATCAGGGCAGGAATACGCAGTATTTT
D gene: NA
clone size: NA
CDR3 length: 14
J gene: TRBJ2-3
V gene: TRBV4-1

CDR3 protein: CASSHRTSSAGANVLTF
CDR3 DNA: TGCGCCAGCAGCCACAGGACTTCGTCGGCTGGGGCCAACGTCCTGACTTTC
D gene: NA
clone size: NA
CDR3 length: 17
J gene: TRBJ2-6
V gene: TRBV4-3

CDR3 protein: CASSDSGGYTEAFF
CDR3 DNA: TGCGCCAGCAGTGACTCAGGGGGCTACACTGAAGCTTTCTTT
D gene: TRBD1
clone size: NA
CDR3 length: 14
J gene: TRBJ1-1
V gene: TRBV10-2

CDR3 protein: CASSLSTRNYEQYF
CDR3 DNA: TGTGCCAGCAGTTTATCTACTAGAAACTACGAGCAGTACTTC
D gene: NA
clone size: NA
CDR3 length: 14
J gene: TRBJ2-7
V gene: TRBV28